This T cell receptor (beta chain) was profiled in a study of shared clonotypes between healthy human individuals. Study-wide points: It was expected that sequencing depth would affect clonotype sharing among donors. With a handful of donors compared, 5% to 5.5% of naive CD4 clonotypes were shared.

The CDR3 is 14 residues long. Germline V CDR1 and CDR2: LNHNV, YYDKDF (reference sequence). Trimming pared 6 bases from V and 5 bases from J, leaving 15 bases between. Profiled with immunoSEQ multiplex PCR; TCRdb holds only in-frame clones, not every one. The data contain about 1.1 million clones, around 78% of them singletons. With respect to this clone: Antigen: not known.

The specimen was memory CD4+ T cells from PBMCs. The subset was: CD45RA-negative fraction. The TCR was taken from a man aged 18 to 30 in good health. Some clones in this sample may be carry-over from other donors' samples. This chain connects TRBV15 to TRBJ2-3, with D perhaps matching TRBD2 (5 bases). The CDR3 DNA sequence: TGTGCCACCAGGGTGGGCGGGTCGGTAGATACGCAGTATTTT. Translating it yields CATRVGGSVDTQYF.